A selection of T cell receptor beta chains follows, all from one sample in a study of follicular helper T cells after annual influenza vaccination. Assay used: immunoSEQ multiplex PCR; TCRdb lists only in-frame clones, some missing. The sample records 9,500 to 12,000 clones, over 70% being singletons. The material was CXCR5+ CD38- circulating T follicular helper cells from blood, obtained on the day of influenza vaccination. The origin of the receptors is an adult who received the influenza vaccine. CDR3s leave out the opening cysteine and the closing phenylalanine or tryptophan. Clone size is not always given. Where it is, it says once, few, many or a class for expanded clones.

CDR3 protein	CDR3 length	V gene	J gene	clone size
ASIRDASGANVLT	13	TRBV6-1	TRBJ2-6	-
ASSPGGGNYEQY	12	TRBV5-1	TRBJ2-7	once
ASSSGTEGTDTQY	13	TRBV5-1	TRBJ2-3	-
ASSLVRVRGLKAGELF	16	TRBV7-8	TRBJ2-2	once
ASSAGQAGGVEY	12	TRBV2	TRBJ2-3	-
ATSREGSREGISTDTQY	17	TRBV15	TRBJ2-3	-
ASSIGAYNEQF	11	TRBV19	TRBJ2-1	-
AWSVTGGGGETQY	13	TRBV30	TRBJ2-5	-
RRFRGLVDTQY	11	TRBV27	TRBJ2-3	-
ASSPAATSGNTIY	13	TRBV18	TRBJ1-3	-
ASSQGMGNTIY	11	TRBV4-2	TRBJ1-3	few
ASSFQSYNEQF	11	TRBV28	TRBJ2-1	once
SARDSGIQY	9	TRBV20-1	TRBJ2-4	-
ASSPPGQAYEQY	12	TRBV27	TRBJ2-7	-
AGDRDSRLAGGNEQY	15	TRBV30	TRBJ2-7	-
ASGGENYEQY	10	TRBV6-5	TRBJ2-7	-
ASTKNGLAGDDEQF	14	TRBV19	TRBJ2-1	-
ASSLSGGPDPPGELF	15	TRBV7-9	TRBJ2-2	-
ASRTGVAGELF	11	TRBV5-1	TRBJ2-2	-
ASSSARAADTQY	12	TRBV11-3	TRBJ2-3	-
ASSLRATGEGEQF	13	TRBV5-5	TRBJ2-1	-
ATSRGAGTATEAF	13	TRBV15	TRBJ1-1	-
ASSLGQPNYGYT	12	TRBV28	TRBJ1-2	-
ASSRSGTVSYEQY	13	TRBV27	TRBJ2-7	-
ASSPRVNTDTQY	12	TRBV18	TRBJ2-3	-
ASSPGLHSNQPQH	13	TRBV28	TRBJ1-5	-
ASSQGLQYNEQF	12	TRBV4-3	TRBJ2-1	-
ASSPTPPGQSSYNEQF	16	TRBV18	TRBJ2-1	-
ASSQRTGEQETQY	13	TRBV4-2	TRBJ2-5	-
ASSLRGGITGELF	13	TRBV7-2	TRBJ2-2	-
ASSLGQGAGNQPQH	14	TRBV27	TRBJ1-5	-
ASSLGAGTGGREQY	14	TRBV11-2	TRBJ2-7	-
AISDLDRDGKNIQY	14	TRBV10-3	TRBJ2-4	-
ASSQEGGTSGPYEQY	15	TRBV4-1	TRBJ2-7	-
ASSSYGTSPNTGELF	15	TRBV28	TRBJ2-2	-
ASSPTVNVDYGYT	13	TRBV28	TRBJ1-2	-
ASSPGHPSSGNTIY	14	TRBV18	TRBJ1-3	-
ASSKRGDPSSYNEQF	15	TRBV7-9	TRBJ2-1	once
ASSMLGGRTDTQY	13	TRBV19	TRBJ2-3	-
ASSIGTAYGYT	11	TRBV7-2	TRBJ1-2	-
ASSPGTDNEQF	11	TRBV7-3	TRBJ2-1	-
ASSDQREGLTGELF	14	TRBV5-4	TRBJ2-2	-
ASSRDGQGAYGYT	13	TRBV7-9	TRBJ1-2	few